The 31 T cell receptor beta chains in this list originate from one sample, sequenced in a study of cytomegalovirus exposure and HLA in healthy donors. This PCR relied on a set of 60 Vbeta primers and 13 Jbeta primers. Measured with immunoSEQ multiplex PCR; TCRdb has only the in-frame clones, and not every one. In the table there are about 92,000 clones, roughly 73% of which are singletons. The specimen sequenced was PBMCs. These receptors were taken from a man aged 50 to 59 in good health and CMV-seropositive.

J is TRBJ2-1 and V is TRBV11-3; 7 nucleotides align to TRBD1. V was pared by 0 bases and J by 8 bases, with 1 base of the junction left unmatched. CDR1 and CDR2 (germline): SGHNT, YENEEA. The CDR3 totals 13 residues. The CDR3 loop reads CASSLETGYEQFF. CDR3 in DNA: TGTGCCAGCAGCTTAGAGACAGGGTATGAGCAGTTCTTC. Together with reference TRBV11-3 and TRBJ2-1, the CDR3 gives the full variable domain: EAGVVQSPRYKIIEKKQPVAFWCNPISGHNTLYWYLQNLGQGPELLIRYENEEAVDDSQLPKDRFSAERLKGVDSTLKIQPAELGDSAVYLCASSLETGYEQFFGPGTRLTVL.

V is TRBV5-1 and J is TRBJ1-1, with D possibly being TRBD1 (6 bases). Germline-derived CDR1 and CDR2 are SGHRS and YFSETQ. V was cut by 4 bases and J by 4 bases, with 20 bases left in between. There are 16 residues in the CDR3. CDR3 protein: CASSPDGGSGSTEAFF. CDR3 sequence (DNA): TGCGCCAGCAGCCCGGATGGGGGCTCGGGGAGCACTGAAGCTTTCTTT.

CDR3 coding DNA: TGTGCCAGCCTTAGCGGGGGGGCTTCAAATGAGCAGTTCTTC. It specifies CASLSGGASNEQFF. The chain links TRBV5-6 to TRBJ2-1, with TRBD2 identical over 11 bases. The CDR3 has 14 residues. CDR1 is SGHDT, CDR2 YYEEEE, per germline. V gave up 7 bases and J gave up 7 bases; unmatched junction bases: 7.

J is TRBJ2-3 and V is TRBV4-3; 7 bases line up with TRBD2. The CDR3 has 17 residues. Germline V gene lookup returns CDR1 LGHNA and CDR2 YSLEER. J gave up 2 bases and V 1 base, and 9 bases lay outside the gene matches. The CDR3 protein is CASSQARLATNTDTQYF. For the CDR3, the DNA is TGCGCCAGCAGCCAAGCCCGACTAGCAACCAACACAGATACGCAGTATTTT.

This rearrangement joins TRBV4-2 to TRBJ2-7, with D perhaps matching TRBD2 (7 bases). Trimming shortened V by 4 bases and J by 7 bases, and 20 bases separated the two germline ends. Per germline, CDR1 LGHNA and CDR2 YNFKEQ. The CDR3 runs 15 residues. The CDR3 DNA sequence: TGTGCCAGCAGCCTAACGGGGGGCGCCTCTGGTGAGCAGTACTTC. It codes for CASSLTGGASGEQYF.

V usage is TRBV5-1 and J usage is TRBJ2-7; TRBD1 matches 10 bases. J gave up 4 bases and V 0 bases, and 7 bases lay outside the gene matches. This CDR3 has 16 amino acids. Per germline, CDR1 SGHRS and CDR2 YFSETQ. CDR3 residues: CASSLGGTGAMYEQYF. In nucleotides, the CDR3 is TGCGCCAGCAGCTTGGGAGGGACAGGGGCGATGTACGAGCAGTACTTC.

As regards this clone: The germline gene is not matched at one end of the junction; a read error may be the cause. The chain employs TRBV30 and TRBJ1-1, with a tentative D call TRBD1 (6 bases). Germline loops: CDR1 GTSNPN, CDR2 SVGIG (reference sequence). This CDR3 is 13 amino acids long. The CDR3 is CAWGEGVKTEAFF. The CDR3 bases are TGTGCCTGGGGGGAGGGGGTGAAGACTGAAGCTTTCTTT.

The chain combines TRBV4-2 with TRBJ2-1; D is ambiguous. The germline V gene has CDR1 LGHNA and CDR2 YNFKEQ. This CDR3 contains 12 residues. The V end was cut by 1 base, the J end by 10 bases, with 8 bases between. The DNA for the CDR3 is TGTGCCAGCAGCCAAGGACAATGGGAGCAGTTCTTC. It encodes CASSQGQWEQFF.

The V gene is TRBV19, the J gene TRBJ1-5, with 9 bases that match TRBD1. V gave up 9 bases and J gave up 6 bases; unmatched junction bases: 15. The CDR3 loop spans 16 amino acids. Germline CDR1 and CDR2: LNHDA and SQIVND (reference sequence). CDR3 bases: TGTGCCAGCTGGACCGGGACAGGGTCTTTGAGTCAGCCCCAGCATTTT. Translated: CASWTGTGSLSQPQHF.

The chain is built from TRBV18 and TRBJ2-7; 8 bases agree with TRBD1. This CDR3 is 15 amino acids long. Germline lookup yields CDR1 KGHSH and CDR2 LQKENI. V dropped 5 bases and J dropped 4; count of bases not matched to a gene: 10. CDR3 nucleotides: TGTGCCAGCTCATCAACACAGGGGGAGAAGTACGAGCAGTACTTC. The encoded protein is CASSSTQGEKYEQYF.

The chain couples TRBV7-2 to TRBJ2-3, with 9 bases that match TRBD2. The germline CDR1 and CDR2 sequences are SGHTA and FQGNSA. The ends lost 5 bases at V and 0 bases at J; junction bases unmatched: 9. The CDR3 loop spans 17 amino acids. The CDR3 sequence is CASSRKRRGGSTDTQYF. The CDR3 DNA is TGTGCCAGCAGCCGAAAACGGCGGGGGGGAAGCACAGATACGCAGTATTTT.

This clone was seen a few times. The J gene is TRBJ2-3, the V gene TRBV9; TRBD2 is a possible D gene (5 bases). Trimming took 3 bases from V and 4 from J, leaving 6 bases between them. The V gene's germline CDR1 is SGDLS and CDR2 YYNGEE. This CDR3 has 12 amino acids. The DNA of the CDR3 is TGTGCCAGCAGCGCCGGGGCAGATACGCAGTATTTT. It yields the protein CASSAGADTQYF.

The chain has TRBV2 and TRBJ2-7, with 9 bases aligning to TRBD1. Germline V gives CDR1 SNHLY, CDR2 FYNNEI. The CDR3 sequence is 15 residues long. J lost 2 bases, V lost 6 bases, and 8 bases had no gene match. CDR3 coding DNA: TGTGCCAGCAGGCTAACGACAGGGGGAACCTACGAGCAGTACTTC. It yields the protein CASRLTTGGTYEQYF.

The chain uses TRBV30 and TRBJ2-1; tentative D call: TRBD2 (5 bases). Trimming took off 0 bases at V and 7 bases at J, with 7 bases between the two ends. Germline assignment: CDR1 GTSNPN and CDR2 SVGIG (reference sequence). This CDR3 comprises 12 residues. The CDR3 nucleotides are TGTGCCTGGAGTGTTACGGGAAATGAGCAGTTCTTC. Protein: CAWSVTGNEQFF.

The chain has TRBV2 and TRBJ2-7; 7 nucleotides align to TRBD2. CDR1 SNHLY and CDR2 FYNNEI come from the germline V gene. The CDR3 is 14 residues long. Germline trimming cut 3 bases from V and 6 bases from J; bases unmatched to any gene: 8. CDR3 coding DNA: TGTGCCAGCAGTGAGGGGCTAGCGGTCGGCGAGCAGTACTTC. Protein product: CASSEGLAVGEQYF.

This rearrangement joins TRBV5-8 to TRBJ1-1; D is ambiguous. Germline-derived CDR1 and CDR2 are SGHTS and YDEGEE. CDR3 length: 14 residues. With 4 bases removed from V and 8 bases from J, the gap between germline ends came to 18 bases. The chain's CDR3 is CASSRAVEGEEAFF. The CDR3 nucleotides read TGTGCCAGCAGCCGCGCCGTGGAGGGAGAGGAAGCTTTCTTT.

This rearrangement joins TRBV9 to TRBJ2-7; 8 bases align to TRBD2. This CDR3 has 15 amino acids. V lost 3 bases, J lost 2 bases, and 7 bases stayed unmatched. Germline V CDR1 and CDR2: SGDLS, YYNGEE. The CDR3 bases are TGTGCCAGCAGCGCAACTCCGGGACTAGCCTACGAGCAGTACTTC. Its translation: CASSATPGLAYEQYF.

V is TRBV5-8 and J is TRBJ1-3; D not resolved. V shed 2 bases and J shed 0 bases, with 12 bases lying between them. The CDR3 has 16 residues. Germline V gene sequence: CDR1 SGHTS, CDR2 YDEGEE. This CDR3 reads CASSFAGGSSGNTIYF. The CDR3 DNA follows: TGTGCCAGCAGCTTTGCGGGTGGGAGCTCTGGAAACACCATATATTTT.

This sequence joins TRBV30 and TRBJ1-3, with a weak D call TRBD1 (5 bases). The V gene's germline CDR1 is GTSNPN and CDR2 SVGIG (reference sequence). With 0 bases removed from V and 0 bases from J, the gap between germline ends came to 9 bases. The CDR3 is 15 amino acids. This CDR3 reads CAWSVQALSGNTIYF. CDR3 nucleotide sequence: TGTGCCTGGAGTGTACAGGCCCTCTCTGGAAACACCATATATTTT.

The rearrangement joins TRBV6-1 to TRBJ2-5, with D perhaps TRBD1 (6 bases). Trimming pared 6 bases from V and 1 base from J, leaving 12 bases between. From germline, CDR1 is MNHNS and CDR2 SASEGT. CDR3 length: 14 amino acids. The CDR3 spells CASRGIGGQETQYF. In nucleotides, the CDR3 is TGTGCCAGCAGGGGGATAGGGGGCCAAGAGACCCAGTACTTC.

The genes are TRBV7-9 and TRBJ1-4; possibly TRBD1 for D (6 bases). The CDR3 extends over 15 amino acids. V was trimmed by 5 bases and J by 4 bases, leaving 14 bases between them. Germline values: CDR1 SEHNR, CDR2 FQNEAQ (reference sequence). CDR3 amino acids: CASSPRGADNEKLFF. The CDR3 DNA follows: TGTGCCAGCAGCCCCCGGGGGGCGGATAATGAAAAACTGTTTTTT.

This clone was counted a single time. V and J are TRBV6-5 and TRBJ2-7; a weak D match, TRBD2 (5 bases). V was clipped by 2 bases and J by 4 bases, with 15 bases between them. CDR3 length: 15 residues. Per the germline V gene, CDR1 is MNHEY and CDR2 is SVGAGI. DNA of the CDR3: TGTGCCAGCAGTTACGAATTCTCCGGGATTTACGAGCAGTACTTC. It yields the protein CASSYEFSGIYEQYF.

This chain connects TRBV5-5 to TRBJ2-7; perhaps TRBD2 as D (5 bases). The length of the CDR3 is 14 residues. Trimming stripped 2 bases from V and 2 bases from J, with 11 bases between. The germline V gene has CDR1 SGHKS and CDR2 YYEKEE (reference sequence). This CDR3 is CASSFRAGAYEQYF. The CDR3 nucleotides are TGTGCCAGCAGCTTTCGGGCCGGGGCCTACGAGCAGTACTTC.

Worth noting for this clone: In the same sample, other DNA sequences code for this CDR3. The chain recombines TRBV4-3 with TRBJ1-1, with 8 bases aligning to TRBD1. Germline V gives CDR1 LGHNA, CDR2 YSLEER. J lost 2 bases, V lost 0 bases, and 5 bases had no gene match. This CDR3 has 16 residues. CDR3 amino acids: CASSQDRGQGNTEAFF. DNA of the CDR3: TGCGCCAGCAGCCAAGATCGCGGACAGGGAAACACTGAAGCTTTCTTT.

About this clone itself: Sequence at one end of the junction differs from germline and may be a read error. The J gene is TRBJ2-5, the V gene TRBV4-2, with D hard to call. CDR1 is LGHNA, CDR2 YNFKEQ, per germline. CDR3 size: 15 residues. CDR3: CASSQRVGEGETQHF. CDR3 nucleotides: TGTGCCAGCAGCCAACGCGTAGGAGAAGGAGAGACCCAGCACTTC.

This chain links TRBV25-1 with TRBJ1-2; 12 bases match TRBD1. This CDR3 spans 15 amino acids. V gave up 1 base and J gave up 6 bases; unmatched junction bases: 3. Germline CDR1 is MGHDK and CDR2 is SYGVNS. The CDR3 bases are TGTGCCAGCAGTGAATTTGGGACAGGGGGCGATGGCTACACCTTC. This gives the protein CASSEFGTGGDGYTF.

The chain recombines TRBV7-9 with TRBJ2-4, with 10 positions matching TRBD1. V lost 5 bases, J lost 2 bases, and 15 bases stayed unmatched. Germline V gene lookup returns CDR1 SEHNR and CDR2 FQNEAQ (reference sequence). This CDR3 spans 19 amino acids. The CDR3: CASSRYQPGTGVPKNIQYF. CDR3 nucleotide sequence: TGTGCCAGCAGCCGTTATCAACCCGGGACAGGGGTGCCCAAAAACATTCAGTACTTC.

V is TRBV2 and J is TRBJ1-1; D is ambiguous. The V gene's germline CDR1 is SNHLY and CDR2 FYNNEI. CDR3 length: 15 residues. V dropped 8 bases and J dropped 5 bases, with 21 bases sitting between them. CDR3 nucleotide sequence: TGTGCCAGCTCCATGGCAGGAGGTTCGGTGACTGAAGCTTTCTTT. As protein: CASSMAGGSVTEAFF.

This clone was picked up a small number of times. This chain joins TRBV28 and TRBJ2-1; D is uncertain. The germline gives CDR1 MDHEN, CDR2 SYDVKM. Trimming removed 1 base at V and 5 bases at J, with 6 bases between. This CDR3 spans 13 amino acids. CDR3 in DNA: TGTGCCAGCAGTTTATTCCCAGACAATGAGCAGTTCTTC. Translation: CASSLFPDNEQFF.

This clone was detected once. The chain combines TRBV7-2 with TRBJ1-5, with 7 bases lining up with TRBD1. Germline loops: CDR1 SGHTA, CDR2 FQGNSA. The length of the CDR3 is 14 residues. V shed 4 bases and J 6 bases; nucleotides not matched to a gene: 6. The CDR3 DNA follows: TGTGCCAGCAGCTCCAGACAGGGTGGTCAGCCCCAGCATTTT. Its translation is CASSSRQGGQPQHF.

The chain has TRBV19 and TRBJ1-6, with TRBD1 matching over 11 bases. Germline CDR1 LNHDA, CDR2 SQIVND (reference sequence). The CDR3 runs to 18 residues. After removal of 5 bases from V and 9 bases from J, the junction contained 15 bases not matched to a gene. The CDR3, as DNA: TGTGCCAGTAGTCCCTCCCAACACGGGACAGGGGGTAGTTCACCCCTCCACTTT. Protein sequence: CASSPSQHGTGGSSPLHF.